The clone carrying this TCR beta chain was counted a few times. Its antigen remains unknown. Isolated RNA was reverse transcribed in full, so expressed TCRB transcripts were sequenced. The data were produced by immunoSEQ multiplex PCR, yet TCRdb's version contains in-frame clones alone and is incomplete. The sample contains some 640,000 clones, 11% to 15% of which appear only once. Via the markers CD45RO/CCR7/CD25/CD127/CD95/CD27, stem cell-like memory, regulatory, central memory and naive CD4+ cells were sorted. CDR3 length equals 14 residues. The ends lost 6 bases at V and 0 bases at J; junction bases unmatched: 3. Per the germline V gene, CDR1 is SGHDN and CDR2 is FVKESK. The sample comes from a study of beta chain features in type 1 diabetes. Study results and caveats: In all four CD4+ subsets, TCRB CDR3 length was significantly, moderately reduced in type 1 diabetes. There were fewer insertions and more deletions at the VDJ junctions of type 1 diabetes patients. Within the patient group, naive, central memory and Treg TCRB repertoires appeared more similar to each other than within healthy donors.

The TCR sequence derives from a man aged 18 to 30 with type 1 diabetes. The specimen was naive CD4+ T cells from blood. V gene TRBV14 combines with J gene TRBJ1-1, with 8 bases fitting TRBD1. The CDR3, as DNA: TGTGCCAGCAGAACACAGGGGGTGAACACTGAAGCTTTCTTT. It specifies CASRTQGVNTEAFF.